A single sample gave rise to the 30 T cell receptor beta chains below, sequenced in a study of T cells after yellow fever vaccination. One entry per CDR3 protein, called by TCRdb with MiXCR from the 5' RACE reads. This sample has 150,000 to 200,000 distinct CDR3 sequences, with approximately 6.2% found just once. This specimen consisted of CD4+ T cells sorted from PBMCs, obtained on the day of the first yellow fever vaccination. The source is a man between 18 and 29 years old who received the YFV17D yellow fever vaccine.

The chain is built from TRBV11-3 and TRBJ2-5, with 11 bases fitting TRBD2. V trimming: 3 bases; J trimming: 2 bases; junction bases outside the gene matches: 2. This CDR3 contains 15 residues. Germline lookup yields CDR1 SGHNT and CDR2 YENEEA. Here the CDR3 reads CASSLGLAAQETQYF. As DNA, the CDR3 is TGTGCCAGCAGCTTGGGACTAGCGGCTCAAGAGACCCAGTACTTC.

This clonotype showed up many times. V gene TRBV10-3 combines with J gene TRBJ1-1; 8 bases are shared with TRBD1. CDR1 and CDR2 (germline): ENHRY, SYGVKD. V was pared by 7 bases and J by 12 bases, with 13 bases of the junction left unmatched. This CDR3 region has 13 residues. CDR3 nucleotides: TGTGCCATCACCTCGGACAGGGAAGGCAATTCTTTCTTT. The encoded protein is CAITSDREGNSFF.

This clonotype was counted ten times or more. In DNA, the CDR3 is TGTGCCAGCAGCCTGGTTGTGGGCCCATCCAGGGCCGATACGCAGTATTTT. This codes for CASSLVVGPSRADTQYF. The gene calls are TRBV7-9 and TRBJ2-3, with D maybe TRBD1 (5 bases). Germline V CDR1 and CDR2: SEHNR, FQNEAQ (reference sequence). This CDR3 is 17 amino acids long. The ends were cut back, 5 bases at V and 6 bases at J, with 24 bases in the middle.

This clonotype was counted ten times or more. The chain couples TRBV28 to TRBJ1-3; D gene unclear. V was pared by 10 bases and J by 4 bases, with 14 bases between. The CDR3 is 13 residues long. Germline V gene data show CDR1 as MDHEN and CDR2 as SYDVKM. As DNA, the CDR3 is TGTGCCACGAGCAAGGAAACCGGAAACACCATATATTTT. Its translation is CATSKETGNTIYF.

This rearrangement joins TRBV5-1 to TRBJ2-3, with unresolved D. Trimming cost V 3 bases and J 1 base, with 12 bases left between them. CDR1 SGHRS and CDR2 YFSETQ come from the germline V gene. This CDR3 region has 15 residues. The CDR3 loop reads CASSYSDGGTDTQYF. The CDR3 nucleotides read TGCGCCAGCAGCTACTCGGACGGTGGCACAGATACGCAGTATTTT.

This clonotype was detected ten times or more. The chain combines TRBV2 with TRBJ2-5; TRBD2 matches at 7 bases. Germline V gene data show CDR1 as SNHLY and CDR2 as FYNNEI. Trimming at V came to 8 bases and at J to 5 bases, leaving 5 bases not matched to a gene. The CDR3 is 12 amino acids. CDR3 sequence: CASGGERETQYF. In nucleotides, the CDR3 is TGTGCCAGCGGGGGGGAGAGGGAGACCCAGTACTTC. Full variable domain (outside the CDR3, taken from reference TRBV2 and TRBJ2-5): EPEVTQTPSHQVTQMGQEVILRCVPISNHLYFYWYRQILGQKVEFLVSFYNNEISEKSEIFDDQFSVERPDGSNFTLKIRSTKLEDSAMYFCASGGERETQYFGPGTRLLVL.

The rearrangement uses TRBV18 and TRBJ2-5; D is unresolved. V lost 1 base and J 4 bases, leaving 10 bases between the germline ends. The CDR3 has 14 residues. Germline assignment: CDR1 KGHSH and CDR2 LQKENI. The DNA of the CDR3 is TGTGCCAGCTCACCACTGGGTGAGGCAGAGACCCAGTACTTC. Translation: CASSPLGEAETQYF.

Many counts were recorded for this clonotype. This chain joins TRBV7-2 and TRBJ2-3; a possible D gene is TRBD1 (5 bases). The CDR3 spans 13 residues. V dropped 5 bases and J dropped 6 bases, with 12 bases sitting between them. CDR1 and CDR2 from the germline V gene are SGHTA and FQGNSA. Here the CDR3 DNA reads TGTGCCAGCAGCCCCTCGTACAGGGATACGCAGTATTTT. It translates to CASSPSYRDTQYF.

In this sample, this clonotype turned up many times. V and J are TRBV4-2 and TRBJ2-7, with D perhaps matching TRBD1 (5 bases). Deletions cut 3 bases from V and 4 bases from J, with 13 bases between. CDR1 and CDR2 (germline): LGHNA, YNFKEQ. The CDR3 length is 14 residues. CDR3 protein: CASSQAGKGYEQYV. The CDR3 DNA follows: TGTGCCAGCAGCCAGGCAGGGAAAGGGTACGAGCAGTACGTC.

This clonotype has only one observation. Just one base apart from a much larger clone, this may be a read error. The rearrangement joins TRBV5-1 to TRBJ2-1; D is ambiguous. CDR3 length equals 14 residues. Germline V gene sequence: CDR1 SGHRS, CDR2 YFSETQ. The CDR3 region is CASRLGWGWNEQFF. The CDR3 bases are TGCGCCAGCAGGTTGGGTTGGGGTTGGAATGAGCAGTTCTTC. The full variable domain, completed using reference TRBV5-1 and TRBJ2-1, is KAGVTQTPRYLIKTRGQQVTLSCSPISGHRSVSWYQQTPGQGLQFLFEYFSETQRNKGNFPGRFSGRQFSNSRSEMNVSTLELGDSALYLCASRLGWGWNEQFFGPGTRLTVL.

CDR3 protein: CATSGSPGEKLFF. CDR3 bases: TGTGCCACCTCAGGGAGCCCTGGTGAAAAACTGTTTTTT. This chain connects TRBV2 to TRBJ1-4; possible D gene TRBD1, 5 bases. V shed 10 bases and J shed 7 bases, with 16 bases lying between them. CDR3 length: 13 residues. Germline V gene lookup returns CDR1 SNHLY and CDR2 FYNNEI.

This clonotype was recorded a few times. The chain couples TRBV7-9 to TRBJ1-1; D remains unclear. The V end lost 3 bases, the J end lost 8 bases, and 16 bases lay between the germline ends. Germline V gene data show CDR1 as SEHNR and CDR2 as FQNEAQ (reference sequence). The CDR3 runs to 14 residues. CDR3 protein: CASSFGDRRVEAFF. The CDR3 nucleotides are TGTGCCAGCAGCTTTGGAGACCGGCGAGTAGAAGCTTTCTTT.

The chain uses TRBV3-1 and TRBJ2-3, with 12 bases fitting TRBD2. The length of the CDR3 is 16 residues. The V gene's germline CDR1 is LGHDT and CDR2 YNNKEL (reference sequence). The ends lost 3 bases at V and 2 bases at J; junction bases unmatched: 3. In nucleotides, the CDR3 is TGTGCCAGCAGCCAGAGACTAGCGGGGGACACAGATACGCAGTATTTT. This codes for CASSQRLAGDTDTQYF.

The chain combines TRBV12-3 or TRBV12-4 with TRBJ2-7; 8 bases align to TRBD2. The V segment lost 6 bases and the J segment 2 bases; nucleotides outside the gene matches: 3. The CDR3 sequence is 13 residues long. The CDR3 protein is CASSRGGTYEQYV. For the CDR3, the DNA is TGTGCCAGCAGCCGGGGGGGAACCTACGAGCAGTACGTC.

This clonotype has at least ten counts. CDR3 in DNA: TGCAGCGTTGCAGGGGGAAGAGATACGCAGTATTTT. Protein sequence: CSVAGGRDTQYF. The V gene is TRBV29-1, the J gene TRBJ2-3; 7 bases agree with TRBD1. Germline lookup yields CDR1 SQVTM and CDR2 ANQGSEA. There are 12 residues in the CDR3. V shed 4 bases, J shed 5 bases, and the junction held 3 bases outside the gene matches.

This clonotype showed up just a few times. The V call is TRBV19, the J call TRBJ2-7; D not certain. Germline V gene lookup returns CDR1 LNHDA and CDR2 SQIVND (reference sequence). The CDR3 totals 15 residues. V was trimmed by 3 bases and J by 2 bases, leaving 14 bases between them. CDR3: CASSIEAGKTYEQYF. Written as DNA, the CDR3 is TGTGCCAGTAGTATTGAGGCAGGAAAAACCTACGAGCAGTACTTC.

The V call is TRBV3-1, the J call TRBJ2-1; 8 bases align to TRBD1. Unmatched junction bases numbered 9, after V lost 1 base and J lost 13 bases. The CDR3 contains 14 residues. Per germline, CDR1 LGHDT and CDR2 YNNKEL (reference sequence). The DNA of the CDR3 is TGTGCCAGCAGCCAAGGAGTCCCAGGGGGCGATCAGTTCTTC. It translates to CASSQGVPGGDQFF.

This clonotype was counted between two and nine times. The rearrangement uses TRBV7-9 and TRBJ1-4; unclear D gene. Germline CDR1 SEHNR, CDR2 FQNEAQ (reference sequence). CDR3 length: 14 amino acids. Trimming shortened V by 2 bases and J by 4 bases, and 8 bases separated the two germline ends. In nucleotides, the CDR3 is TGTGCCAGCAGCTTACCCTTATATAATGAAAAACTGTTTTTT. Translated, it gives CASSLPLYNEKLFF.

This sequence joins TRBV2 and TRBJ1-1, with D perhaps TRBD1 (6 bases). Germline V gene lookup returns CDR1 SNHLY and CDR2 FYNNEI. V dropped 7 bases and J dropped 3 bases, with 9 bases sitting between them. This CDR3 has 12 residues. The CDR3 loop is CASNRGHTEAFF. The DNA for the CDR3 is TGTGCCAGCAATCGGGGGCACACTGAAGCTTTCTTT.

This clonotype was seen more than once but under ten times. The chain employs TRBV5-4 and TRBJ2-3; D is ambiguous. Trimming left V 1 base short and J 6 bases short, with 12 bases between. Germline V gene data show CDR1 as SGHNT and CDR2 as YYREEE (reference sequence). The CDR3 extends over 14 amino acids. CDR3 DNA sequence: TGTGCCAGCAGCTTGCCTCAGGACCCGGATACGCAGTATTTT. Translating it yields CASSLPQDPDTQYF.

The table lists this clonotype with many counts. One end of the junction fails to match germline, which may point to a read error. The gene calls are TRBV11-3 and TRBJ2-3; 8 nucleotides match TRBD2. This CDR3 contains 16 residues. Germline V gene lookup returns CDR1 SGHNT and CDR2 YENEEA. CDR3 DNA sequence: TGTGCCAGCAGCCTAGAACCGGGACTAGGCACAGATACGCAGTATTTT. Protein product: CASSLEPGLGTDTQYF.

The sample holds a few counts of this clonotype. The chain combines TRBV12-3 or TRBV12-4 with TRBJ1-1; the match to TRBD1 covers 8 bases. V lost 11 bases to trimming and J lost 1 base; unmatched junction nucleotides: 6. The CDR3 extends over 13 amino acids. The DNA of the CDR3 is TGTGCCTCCGGACAGGGAAGGAACACTGAAGCTTTCTTT. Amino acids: CASGQGRNTEAFF.

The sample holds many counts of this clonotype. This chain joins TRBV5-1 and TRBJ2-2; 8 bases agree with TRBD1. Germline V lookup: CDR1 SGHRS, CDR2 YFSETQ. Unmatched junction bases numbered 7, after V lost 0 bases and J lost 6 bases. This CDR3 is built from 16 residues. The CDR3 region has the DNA TGCGCCAGCAGCTTGGCCTCGGGACAGGTCTCCGGGGAGCTGTTTTTT. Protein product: CASSLASGQVSGELFF.

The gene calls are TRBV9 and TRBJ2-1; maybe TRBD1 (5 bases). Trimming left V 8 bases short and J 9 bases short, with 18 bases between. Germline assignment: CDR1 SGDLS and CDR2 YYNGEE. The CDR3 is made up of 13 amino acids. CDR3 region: CASNLQGSSEQFF. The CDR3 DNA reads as TGTGCCAGTAATCTCCAGGGAAGTAGTGAGCAGTTCTTC.

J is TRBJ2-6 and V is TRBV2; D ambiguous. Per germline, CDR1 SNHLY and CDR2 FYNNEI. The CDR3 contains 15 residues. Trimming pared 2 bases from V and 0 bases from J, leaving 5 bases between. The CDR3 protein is CASSERRSGANVLTF. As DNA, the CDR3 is TGTGCCAGCAGTGAACGGCGCTCTGGGGCCAACGTCCTGACTTTC.

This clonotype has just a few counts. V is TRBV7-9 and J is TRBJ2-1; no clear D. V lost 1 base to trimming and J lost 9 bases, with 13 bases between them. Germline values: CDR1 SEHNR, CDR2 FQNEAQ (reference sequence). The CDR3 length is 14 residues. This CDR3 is CASSLGQHRAEQFF. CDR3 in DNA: TGTGCCAGCAGCTTAGGCCAGCATCGGGCTGAGCAGTTCTTC. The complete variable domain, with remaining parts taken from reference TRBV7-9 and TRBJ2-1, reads DTGVSQNPRHKITKRGQNVTFRCDPISEHNRLYWYRQTLGQGPEFLTYFQNEAQLEKSRLLSDRFSAERPKGSFSTLEIQRTEQGDSAMYLCASSLGQHRAEQFFGPGTRLTVL.

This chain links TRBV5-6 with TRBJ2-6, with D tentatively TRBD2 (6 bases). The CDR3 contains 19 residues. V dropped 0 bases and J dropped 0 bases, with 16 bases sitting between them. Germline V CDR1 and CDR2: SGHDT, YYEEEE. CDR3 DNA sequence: TGTGCCAGCAGCTTGGCCGTTAGCGGCCCTCTCTCTGGGGCCAACGTCCTGACTTTC. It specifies CASSLAVSGPLSGANVLTF. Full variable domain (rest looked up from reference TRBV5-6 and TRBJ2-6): DAGVTQSPTHLIKTRGQQVTLRCSPKSGHDTVSWYQQALGQGPQFIFQYYEEEERQRGNFPDRFSGHQFPNYSSELNVNALLLGDSALYLCASSLAVSGPLSGANVLTFGAGSRLTVL.

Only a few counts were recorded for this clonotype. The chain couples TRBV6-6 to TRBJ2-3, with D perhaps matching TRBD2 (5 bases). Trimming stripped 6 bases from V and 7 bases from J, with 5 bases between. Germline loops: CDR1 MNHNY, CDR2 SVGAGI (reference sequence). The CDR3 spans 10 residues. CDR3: CASSGNTQYF. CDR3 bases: TGTGCCAGCAGCGGGAATACGCAGTATTTT.

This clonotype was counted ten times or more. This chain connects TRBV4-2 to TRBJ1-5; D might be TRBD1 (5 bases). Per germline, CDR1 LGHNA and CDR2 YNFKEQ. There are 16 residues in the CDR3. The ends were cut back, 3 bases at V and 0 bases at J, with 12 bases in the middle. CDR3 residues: CASSQVQGNSNQPQHF. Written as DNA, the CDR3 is TGTGCCAGCAGCCAGGTGCAGGGTAATAGCAATCAGCCCCAGCATTTT.

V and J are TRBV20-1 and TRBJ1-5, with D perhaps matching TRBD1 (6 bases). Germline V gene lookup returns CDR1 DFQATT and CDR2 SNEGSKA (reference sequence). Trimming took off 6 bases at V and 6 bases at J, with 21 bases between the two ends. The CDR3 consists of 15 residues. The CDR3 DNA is TGCAGTGCCAGGTTGGTGGGGGGCAACAGTCAGCCCCAGCATTTT. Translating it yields CSARLVGGNSQPQHF.